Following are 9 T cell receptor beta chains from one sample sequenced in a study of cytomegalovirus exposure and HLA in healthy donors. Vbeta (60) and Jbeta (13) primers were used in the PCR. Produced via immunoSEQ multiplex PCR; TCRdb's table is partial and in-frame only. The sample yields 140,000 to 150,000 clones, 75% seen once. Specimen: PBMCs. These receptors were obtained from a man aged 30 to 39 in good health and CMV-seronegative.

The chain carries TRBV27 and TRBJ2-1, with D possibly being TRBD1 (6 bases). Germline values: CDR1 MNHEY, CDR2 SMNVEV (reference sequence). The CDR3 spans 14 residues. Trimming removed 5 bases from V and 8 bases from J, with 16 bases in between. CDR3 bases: TGTGCCAGCAGTCTCATGCGGGCAGGGGATGAGCAGTTCTTC. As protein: CASSLMRAGDEQFF.

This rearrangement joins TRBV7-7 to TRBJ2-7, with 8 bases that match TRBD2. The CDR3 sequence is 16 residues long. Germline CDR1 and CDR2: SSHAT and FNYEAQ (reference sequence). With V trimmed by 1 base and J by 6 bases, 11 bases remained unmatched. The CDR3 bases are TGTGCCAGCAGCTTAGTGCTAGCTAGCGGGTCGGGCGAGCAGTACTTC. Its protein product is CASSLVLASGSGEQYF.

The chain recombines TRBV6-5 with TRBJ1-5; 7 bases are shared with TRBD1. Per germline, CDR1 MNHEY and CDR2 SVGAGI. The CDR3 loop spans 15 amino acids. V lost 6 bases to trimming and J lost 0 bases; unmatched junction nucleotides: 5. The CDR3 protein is CASRPGQPSNQPQHF. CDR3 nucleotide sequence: TGTGCCAGCAGACCGGGACAGCCTAGCAATCAGCCCCAGCATTTT.

The CDR3 reads CASIVTGTGSGTEAFF. Here the CDR3 DNA reads TGTGCCAGTATAGTTACCGGGACAGGGTCGGGAACTGAAGCTTTCTTT. The chain joins TRBV19 to TRBJ1-1; 9 bases match TRBD1. The CDR3 is made up of 16 amino acids. Trimming at V came to 7 bases and at J to 5 bases, leaving 14 bases not matched to a gene. Germline V gene sequence: CDR1 LNHDA, CDR2 SQIVND (reference sequence).

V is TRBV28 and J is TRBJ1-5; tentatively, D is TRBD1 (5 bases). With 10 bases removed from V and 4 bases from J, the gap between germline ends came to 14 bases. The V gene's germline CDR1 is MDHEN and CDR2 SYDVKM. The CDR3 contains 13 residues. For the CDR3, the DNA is TGTGCCATTCACACTCAGGGAAATCAGCCCCAGCATTTT. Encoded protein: CAIHTQGNQPQHF. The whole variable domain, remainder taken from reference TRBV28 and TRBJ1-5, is DVKVTQSSRYLVKRTGEKVFLECVQDMDHENMFWYRQDPGLGLRLIYFSYDVKMKEKGDIPEGYSVSREKKERFSLILESASTNQTSMYLCAIHTQGNQPQHFGDGTRLSIL.

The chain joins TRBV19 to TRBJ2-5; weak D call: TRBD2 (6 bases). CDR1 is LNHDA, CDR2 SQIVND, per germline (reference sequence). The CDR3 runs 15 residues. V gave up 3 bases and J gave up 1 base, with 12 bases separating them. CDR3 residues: CASSMEGWGQETQYF. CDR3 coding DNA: TGTGCCAGTAGTATGGAGGGATGGGGCCAAGAGACCCAGTACTTC.

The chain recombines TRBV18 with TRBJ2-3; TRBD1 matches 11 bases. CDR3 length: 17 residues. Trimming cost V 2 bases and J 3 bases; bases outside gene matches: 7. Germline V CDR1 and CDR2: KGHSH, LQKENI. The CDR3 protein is CASSPSGQGVSTDTQYF. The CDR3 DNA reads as TGTGCCAGCTCACCATCGGGACAGGGGGTTAGTACAGATACGCAGTATTTT.

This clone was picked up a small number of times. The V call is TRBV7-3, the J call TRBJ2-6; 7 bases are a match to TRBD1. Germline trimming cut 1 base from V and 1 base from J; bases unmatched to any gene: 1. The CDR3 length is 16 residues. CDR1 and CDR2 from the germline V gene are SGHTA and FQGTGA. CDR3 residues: CASSLRTGSGANVLTF. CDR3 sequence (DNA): TGTGCCAGCAGCTTAAGGACAGGATCTGGGGCCAACGTCCTGACTTTC.

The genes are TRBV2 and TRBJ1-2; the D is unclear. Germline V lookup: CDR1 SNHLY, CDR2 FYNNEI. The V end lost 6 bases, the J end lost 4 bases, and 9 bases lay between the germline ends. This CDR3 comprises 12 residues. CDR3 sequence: CASSNSGYGYTF. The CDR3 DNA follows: TGTGCCAGCAGCAACAGTGGCTATGGCTACACCTTC.